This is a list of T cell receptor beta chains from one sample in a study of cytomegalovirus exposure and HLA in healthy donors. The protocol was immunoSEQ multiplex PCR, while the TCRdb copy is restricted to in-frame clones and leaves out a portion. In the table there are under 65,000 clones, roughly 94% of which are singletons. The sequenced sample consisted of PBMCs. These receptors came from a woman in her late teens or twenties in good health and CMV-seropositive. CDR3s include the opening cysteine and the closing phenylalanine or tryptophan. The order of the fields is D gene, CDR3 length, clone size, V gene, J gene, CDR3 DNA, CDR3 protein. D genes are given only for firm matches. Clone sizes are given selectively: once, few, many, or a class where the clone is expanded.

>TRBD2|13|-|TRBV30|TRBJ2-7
TGTGCCTGGACCCGGGGGGGTATCTACGAGCAGTACTTC
CAWTRGGIYEQYF
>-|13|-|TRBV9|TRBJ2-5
TGTGCCAGCAGCGTAGGGGGGCCGGAGACCCAGTACTTC
CASSVGGPETQYF
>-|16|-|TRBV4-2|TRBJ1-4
TGTGCCAGCAGCCAACAAATGGCCACCCTTAATGAAAAACTGTTTTTT
CASSQQMATLNEKLFF
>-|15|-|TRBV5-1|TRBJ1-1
TGCGCCAGCAGCTTGTCGGAACGACGGGGCACTGAAGCTTTCTTT
CASSLSERRGTEAFF
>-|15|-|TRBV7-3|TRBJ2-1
TGTGCCAGCAGCTTAGGGGAGCTAGGCTACAATGAGCAGTTCTTC
CASSLGELGYNEQFF
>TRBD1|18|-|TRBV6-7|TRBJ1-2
TGTGCCAGCAGTTACGAAGGACAGGAGATAAAGGGCGTCTATGGCTACACCTTC
CASSYEGQEIKGVYGYTF
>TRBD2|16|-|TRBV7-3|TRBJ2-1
TGTGCCAGCAGCCCCTATCAAGCGGGAGGATGGAATGAGCAGTTCTTC
CASSPYQAGGWNEQFF
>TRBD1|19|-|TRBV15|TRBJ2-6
TGTGCCACCAGCACGGACAGGGCCCTAACCGTCTCTGGGGCCAACGTCCTGACTTTC
CATSTDRALTVSGANVLTF
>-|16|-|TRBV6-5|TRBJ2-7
TGTGCCAGCAGTTACTCATTTACGGACAGTTCCTACGAGCAGTACTTC
CASSYSFTDSSYEQYF
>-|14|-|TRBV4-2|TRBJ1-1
TGTGCCAGCAGCCAAGGGAGCGGGCGAGATGAAGCTTTCTTT
CASSQGSGRDEAFF
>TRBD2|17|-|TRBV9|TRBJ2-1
TGTGCCAGCAGCGTAGGAGGACTAGCGGCCTCCTACAATGAGCAGTTCTTC
CASSVGGLAASYNEQFF
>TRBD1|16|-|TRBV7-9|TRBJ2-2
TGTGCCAGCAGCCCTAACAGGGGAGTAGGAGGCGGGGAGCTGTTTTTT
CASSPNRGVGGGELFF
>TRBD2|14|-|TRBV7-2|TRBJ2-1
TGTGCCAGCAGCTTAGTCGGGAGGGCGAATGAGCAGTTCTTC
CASSLVGRANEQFF
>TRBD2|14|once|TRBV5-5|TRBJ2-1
TGTGCCAGCAGCTTAAGGACTAGCGGTAATGAGCAGTTCTTC
CASSLRTSGNEQFF
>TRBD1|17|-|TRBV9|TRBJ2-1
TGTGCCAGCAGCGTCGGACAGGGGAGCCCTTCCTACAATGAGCAGTTCTTC
CASSVGQGSPSYNEQFF
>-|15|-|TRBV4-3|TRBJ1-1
TGCGCCAGCAGCCAAGACCGGGTTTCGAACACTGAAGCTTTCTTT
CASSQDRVSNTEAFF
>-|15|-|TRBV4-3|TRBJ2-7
TGCGCCAGCAGCCAAGGTCGGACAGCCTCCTACGAGCAGTACTTC
CASSQGRTASYEQYF
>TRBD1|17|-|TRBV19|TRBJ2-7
TGTGCCAGTAGTAACATGCGATCGGGACAGGGTCGCTACGAGCAGTACTTC
CASSNMRSGQGRYEQYF
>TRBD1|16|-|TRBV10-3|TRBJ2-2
TGTGCCATCAGTGACAGGGGACAGGGGTACACCGGGGAGCTGTTTTTT
CAISDRGQGYTGELFF
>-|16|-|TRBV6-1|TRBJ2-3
TGTGCCAGCAGTGAAGCCACAGGGATTGGTGCAGATACGCAGTATTTT
CASSEATGIGADTQYF
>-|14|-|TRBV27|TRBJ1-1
TGTGCCAGCAGTTTAGGTGGAGGAACCGCTGAAGCTTTCTTT
CASSLGGGTAEAFF
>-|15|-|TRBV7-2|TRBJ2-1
TGTGCCAGCAGCTTAGAAAGCTTCTCCTACAATGAGCAGTTCTTC
CASSLESFSYNEQFF
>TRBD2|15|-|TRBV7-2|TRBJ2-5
TGTGCCAGCAGCCTTAGCGGGGGGGCCGAAGAGACCCAGTACTTC
CASSLSGGAEETQYF
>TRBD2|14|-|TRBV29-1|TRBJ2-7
TGCAGCGTTGATATTGGGACTAGCGGGAACCAGCAGTACTTC
CSVDIGTSGNQQYF
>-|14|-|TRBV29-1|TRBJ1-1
TGCCTCCGGGCCCCAGGACAGATGAACACTGAAGCTTTCTTT
CLRAPGQMNTEAFF
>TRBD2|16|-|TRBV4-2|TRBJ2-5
TGTGCCAGCAGCCACAGACTAGCGGGAGAGGTGGAGACCCAGTACTTC
CASSHRLAGEVETQYF
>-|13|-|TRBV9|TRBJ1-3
TGTGCCAGCAGCCCAGGGTCGGGAAACACCATATATTTT
CASSPGSGNTIYF
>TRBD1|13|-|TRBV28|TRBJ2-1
TGTGCCAGCAGTTTATCAGGGACAGGGGGTGCGTTCTTC
CASSLSGTGGAFF
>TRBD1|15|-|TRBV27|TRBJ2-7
TGTGCCAGCAGTCTCTTAGGGACAGGGGGCGGCGAGCAGTACTTC
CASSLLGTGGGEQYF
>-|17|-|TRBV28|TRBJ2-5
TGTGCCAGCAGCGGCTTAGGCACCCTAATGCGGTTAGAGACCCAGTACTTC
CASSGLGTLMRLETQYF
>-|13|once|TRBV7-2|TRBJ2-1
TGTGCCAGCAGCTCCAGGGAACTCAATGAGCAGTTCTTC
CASSSRELNEQFF
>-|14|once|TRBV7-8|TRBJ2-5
TGTGCCAGCAGCTTCTTCTTGGGAGAAGAGACCCAGTACTTC
CASSFFLGEETQYF
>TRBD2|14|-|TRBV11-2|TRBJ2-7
TGTGCCAGCGCTAGCGGGCGGCGCTCCTACGAGCAGTACTTC
CASASGRRSYEQYF
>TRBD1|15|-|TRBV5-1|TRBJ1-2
TGCGCCAGCAGCAGAGGACAGGGCATTAACTATGGCTACACCTTC
CASSRGQGINYGYTF
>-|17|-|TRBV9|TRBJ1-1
TGTGCCAGCAGCTCATCCCCAGGGGCAGAGCTGAGAACTGAAGCTTTCTTT
CASSSSPGAELRTEAFF
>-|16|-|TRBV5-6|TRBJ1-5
TGTGCCAGCAGCTTGATGCGCGGAGGTGGCAATCAGCCCCAGCATTTT
CASSLMRGGGNQPQHF
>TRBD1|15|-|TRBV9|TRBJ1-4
TGTGCCAGCAGCGTAGGACAGGGAACTAATGAAAAACTGTTTTTT
CASSVGQGTNEKLFF
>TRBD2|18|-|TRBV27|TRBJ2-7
TGTGCCAGCAGTTTAGGTCCGGGACCCGGGGGGACTTCCTACGAGCAGTACTTC
CASSLGPGPGGTSYEQYF
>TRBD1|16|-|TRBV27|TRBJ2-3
TGTGCCAGCAGTCTCCCCCCAGGGGGTCTAACAGATACGCAGTATTTT
CASSLPPGGLTDTQYF
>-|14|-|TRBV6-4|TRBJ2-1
TGTGCCAGCAGTCGGGAGGGGGCTGAGGATGAGCAGTTCTTC
CASSREGAEDEQFF
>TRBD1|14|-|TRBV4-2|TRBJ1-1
TGTGCCAGCAGCCAAGACTACGACAGGGAAGAAGCTTTCTTT
CASSQDYDREEAFF